The 17 T cell receptor beta chains below come from one sample, sequenced in a study of blood T cell repertoires in COVID-19. Here immunoSEQ multiplex PCR was the method, and the copy in TCRdb shows in-frame clones only, minus some. The sample has 150,000 to 200,000 clones; 76% are singletons. Source material: PBMCs or T cells enriched from blood (not recorded which). The receptors here all came from a woman aged 50 to 60 with acute COVID-19.

This clone has a single count. V gene TRBV2 combines with J gene TRBJ2-5, with 7 bases matching TRBD1. Germline V gene lookup returns CDR1 SNHLY and CDR2 FYNNEI. V lost 10 bases, J lost 3 bases, and 17 bases stayed unmatched. The CDR3 is 16 residues long. CDR3 in DNA: TGTGCCACCCGACCCAGAGGGACAGTTCGTAAAGAGACCCAGTACTTC. Translation gives CATRPRGTVRKETQYF.

The rearrangement links TRBV2 to TRBJ2-2; weak D call: TRBD1 (6 bases). Germline CDR1 is SNHLY and CDR2 is FYNNEI. V dropped 5 bases and J dropped 2 bases, with 15 bases sitting between them. The CDR3 runs 16 residues. CDR3 region: CASSRRTAINTGELFF. In nucleotides, the CDR3 is TGTGCCAGCAGTAGGAGGACAGCAATAAACACCGGGGAGCTGTTTTTT.

The chain has TRBV6-5 and TRBJ1-5; no clear D gene. V dropped 6 bases and J dropped 0 bases, with 12 bases sitting between them. The CDR3 sequence is 15 residues long. From germline, CDR1 is MNHEY and CDR2 SVGAGI. Here the CDR3 DNA reads TGTGCCAGCAGCATACGGGGTCATAGCAATCAGCCCCAGCATTTT. Its translation: CASSIRGHSNQPQHF.

The rearrangement joins TRBV10-2 to TRBJ2-3, with TRBD2 identical over 11 bases. Per germline, CDR1 WSHSY and CDR2 SAAADI. V shed 4 bases and J 2 bases; nucleotides not matched to a gene: 5. CDR3 length: 16 amino acids. The CDR3 loop reads CASSVLAGGSTDTQYF. Written as DNA, the CDR3 is TGCGCCAGCAGTGTCCTAGCGGGGGGCTCCACAGATACGCAGTATTTT.

This chain uses TRBV9 with TRBJ2-3; the match to TRBD2 covers 9 bases. This CDR3 comprises 16 residues. V lost 0 bases, J lost 3 bases, and 5 bases stayed unmatched. Germline assignment: CDR1 SGDLS and CDR2 YYNGEE. CDR3 sequence reads: CASSVGGGGATDTQYF. In nucleotides, the CDR3 is TGTGCCAGCAGCGTAGGCGGCGGGGGGGCGACAGATACGCAGTATTTT.

The chain links TRBV3-1 (or the pseudogene TRBV3-2) to TRBJ1-1, with D unresolved. CDR1 LGHDT and CDR2 YNNKEL come from the germline V gene (reference sequence). Deletions cut 3 bases from V and 10 bases from J, with 18 bases between. The CDR3 totals 14 residues. CDR3 sequence: CASSHGNPKNRAFF. CDR3 nucleotide sequence: TGTGCCAGCAGCCACGGGAACCCGAAGAATAGAGCTTTCTTT.

This clone was seen a handful of times. CDR3 DNA: TGTGCTAGTGGTTTGACGGACAGGGACTATGGCTACACCTTC. As protein: CASGLTDRDYGYTF. The chain couples TRBV12-5 to TRBJ1-2, with 8 bases that match TRBD1. The ends lost 2 bases at V and 3 bases at J; junction bases unmatched: 2. CDR1 is LGHNT, CDR2 FRNRAP, per germline. This CDR3 has 14 residues.

The genes are TRBV1 and TRBJ2-3; the D segment call TRBD2 is taken from the table without a DNA check. TRBV1 is tagged as a pseudogene. The CDR3 spans 14 residues. The CDR3 sequence: CTSSQGLDEATQYF. In DNA form, the CDR3 reads TGCACCAGCAGCCAGGGACTAGATGAGGCTACGCAGTATTTT.

The chain employs TRBV28 and TRBJ1-1; no definite D call. The CDR3 contains 14 residues. Germline V CDR1 and CDR2: MDHEN, SYDVKM. V dropped 1 base and J dropped 8 bases, with 14 bases sitting between them. The CDR3 region is CASSLSLGRREAFF. CDR3 DNA: TGTGCCAGCAGTTTATCCCTTGGCCGCCGCGAAGCTTTCTTT. Full variable domain (rest looked up from reference TRBV28 and TRBJ1-1): DVKVTQSSRYLVKRTGEKVFLECVQDMDHENMFWYRQDPGLGLRLIYFSYDVKMKEKGDIPEGYSVSREKKERFSLILESASTNQTSMYLCASSLSLGRREAFFGQGTRLTVV.

This rearrangement joins TRBV28 to TRBJ1-3; D gene uncertain. Looked up from germline, CDR1 is MDHEN and CDR2 is SYDVKM. This CDR3 is built from 13 residues. V was clipped by 5 bases and J by 5 bases, with 10 bases between them. CDR3 sequence (DNA): TGTGCCAGCAGTGGAGACGAACGAAACACCATATATTTT. Protein product: CASSGDERNTIYF.

This clone was seen a single time. Other DNA sequences from this sample encode an identical CDR3 as well. V usage is TRBV7-2 and J usage is TRBJ2-5; 8 bases align to TRBD2. There are 16 residues in the CDR3. V trimming: 1 base; J trimming: 4 bases; junction bases outside the gene matches: 8. CDR1 and CDR2 (germline): SGHTA, FQGNSA. CDR3 coding DNA: TGTGCCAGCAGCTTAGGGGGACTCGCGGGGGGAGAGACCCAGTACTTC. Amino acid sequence: CASSLGGLAGGETQYF.

The CDR3 is CASSTDGMTSTDTQYF. The CDR3 DNA follows: TGCGCCAGCAGCACCGACGGAATGACTAGCACAGATACGCAGTATTTT. V and J are TRBV5-1 and TRBJ2-3; D is ambiguous. V was cut by 4 bases and J by 0 bases, with 15 bases left in between. Germline V lookup: CDR1 SGHRS, CDR2 YFSETQ. CDR3 length: 16 residues.

The chain couples TRBV6-5 to TRBJ1-5, with 8 bases fitting TRBD1. The ends lost 6 bases at V and 7 bases at J; junction bases unmatched: 8. This CDR3 spans 14 amino acids. The germline V gene encodes CDR1 MNHEY and CDR2 SVGAGI. For the CDR3, the DNA is TGTGCCAGCAGCTTCGACAGGGGCCAACAGCCCCAGCATTTT. Translating gives CASSFDRGQQPQHF.

V gene TRBV28 combines with J gene TRBJ1-6; D ambiguous. Germline-derived CDR1 and CDR2 are MDHEN and SYDVKM. The V gene lost 5 bases and the J gene lost 13 bases, with 12 bases spanning the gap. This CDR3 has 12 residues. CDR3 nucleotide sequence: TGTGCCAGCAGTCCCCCACGAGCTCCCCTCCACTTT. It translates to CASSPPRAPLHF.

The chain couples TRBV7-5 to TRBJ2-7; TRBD2 is the table's D call and was not checked against the DNA. TRBV7-5 is a pseudogene segment. This CDR3 has 15 amino acids. The CDR3 region is CARPLPGIPTYEQYV. The CDR3 DNA reads as TGTGCCAGACCACTCCCGGGAATCCCAACCTACGAGCAGTACGTC.

V and J are TRBV5-4 and TRBJ2-7; perhaps TRBD2 as D (5 bases). The V end was cut by 2 bases, the J end by 5 bases, with 8 bases between. This CDR3 contains 12 residues. Germline V CDR1 and CDR2: SGHNT, YYREEE (reference sequence). The CDR3 DNA follows: TGTGCCAGCAGCTTAGAGGGAAACGAGCAGTACGTC. Protein sequence: CASSLEGNEQYV.

J is TRBJ1-6 and V is TRBV19, with TRBD1 identical over 9 bases. Germline CDR1 LNHDA, CDR2 SQIVND (reference sequence). J gave up 8 bases and V 5 bases, and 10 bases lay outside the gene matches. The CDR3 is made up of 16 amino acids. The CDR3 here is CASSPWTGEVDSPLHF. In nucleotides, the CDR3 is TGTGCCAGTAGTCCGTGGACAGGGGAGGTTGATTCACCCCTCCACTTT.